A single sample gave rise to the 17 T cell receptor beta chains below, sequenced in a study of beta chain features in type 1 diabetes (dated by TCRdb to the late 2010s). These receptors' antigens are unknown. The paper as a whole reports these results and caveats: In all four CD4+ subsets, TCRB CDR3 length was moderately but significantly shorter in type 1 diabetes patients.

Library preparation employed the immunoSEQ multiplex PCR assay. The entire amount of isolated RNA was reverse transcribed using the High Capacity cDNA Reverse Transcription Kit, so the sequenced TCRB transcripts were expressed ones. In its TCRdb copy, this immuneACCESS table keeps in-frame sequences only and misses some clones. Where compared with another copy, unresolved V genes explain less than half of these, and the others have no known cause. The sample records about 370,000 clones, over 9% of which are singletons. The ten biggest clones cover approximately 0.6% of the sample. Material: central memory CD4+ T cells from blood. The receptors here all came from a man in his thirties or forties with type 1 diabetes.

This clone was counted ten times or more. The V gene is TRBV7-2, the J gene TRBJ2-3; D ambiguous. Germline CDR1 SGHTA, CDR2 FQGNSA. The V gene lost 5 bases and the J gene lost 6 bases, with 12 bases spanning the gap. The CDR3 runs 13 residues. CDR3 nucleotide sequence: TGTGCCAGCAGCCCCGGAACCCTGGATACGCAGTATTTT. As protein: CASSPGTLDTQYF.

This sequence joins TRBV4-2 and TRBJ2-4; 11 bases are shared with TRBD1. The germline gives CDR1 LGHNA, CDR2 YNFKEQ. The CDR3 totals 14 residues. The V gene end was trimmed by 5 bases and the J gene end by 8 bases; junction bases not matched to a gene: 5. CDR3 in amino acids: CASSWTGGADIQYF. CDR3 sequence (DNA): TGTGCCAGCAGCTGGACAGGGGGCGCGGACATTCAGTACTTC.

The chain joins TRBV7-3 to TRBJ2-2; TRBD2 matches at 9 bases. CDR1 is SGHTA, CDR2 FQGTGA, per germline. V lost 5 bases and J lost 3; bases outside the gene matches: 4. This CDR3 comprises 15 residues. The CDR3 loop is CASSLRLADTGELFF. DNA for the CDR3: TGTGCCAGCAGCCTGAGACTAGCGGACACCGGGGAGCTGTTTTTT.

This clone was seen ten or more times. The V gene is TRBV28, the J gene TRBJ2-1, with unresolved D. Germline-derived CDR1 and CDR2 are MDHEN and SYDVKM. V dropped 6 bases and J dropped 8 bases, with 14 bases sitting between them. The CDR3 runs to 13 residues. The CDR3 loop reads CASSSPSSDEQFF. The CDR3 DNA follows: TGTGCCAGCAGCAGCCCCAGCTCGGATGAGCAGTTCTTC. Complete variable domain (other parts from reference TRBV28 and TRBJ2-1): DVKVTQSSRYLVKRTGEKVFLECVQDMDHENMFWYRQDPGLGLRLIYFSYDVKMKEKGDIPEGYSVSREKKERFSLILESASTNQTSMYLCASSSPSSDEQFFGPGTRLTVL.

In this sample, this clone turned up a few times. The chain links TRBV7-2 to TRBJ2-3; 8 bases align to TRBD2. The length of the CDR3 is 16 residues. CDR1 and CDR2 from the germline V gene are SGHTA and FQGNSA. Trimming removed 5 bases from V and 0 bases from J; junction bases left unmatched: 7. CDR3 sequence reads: CASSPGIAGSTDTQYF. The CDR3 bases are TGTGCCAGCAGCCCCGGAATAGCGGGAAGCACAGATACGCAGTATTTT.

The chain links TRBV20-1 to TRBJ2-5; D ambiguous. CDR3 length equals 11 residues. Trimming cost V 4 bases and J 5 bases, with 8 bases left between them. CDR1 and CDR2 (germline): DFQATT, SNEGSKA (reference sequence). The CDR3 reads CSAKSRETQYF. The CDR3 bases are TGCAGTGCTAAGAGTAGGGAGACCCAGTACTTC.

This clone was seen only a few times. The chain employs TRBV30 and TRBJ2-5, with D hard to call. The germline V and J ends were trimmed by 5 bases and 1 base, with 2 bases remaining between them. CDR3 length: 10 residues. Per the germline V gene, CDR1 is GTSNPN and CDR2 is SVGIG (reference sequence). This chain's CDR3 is CAWGQETQYF. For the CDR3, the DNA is TGTGCCTGGGGCCAAGAGACCCAGTACTTC.

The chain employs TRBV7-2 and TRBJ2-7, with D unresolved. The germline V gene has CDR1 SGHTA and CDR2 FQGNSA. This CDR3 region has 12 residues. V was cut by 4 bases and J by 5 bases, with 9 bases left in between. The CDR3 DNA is TGTGCCAGCAGCTCCTATAAGGACGAGCAGTACTTC. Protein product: CASSSYKDEQYF.

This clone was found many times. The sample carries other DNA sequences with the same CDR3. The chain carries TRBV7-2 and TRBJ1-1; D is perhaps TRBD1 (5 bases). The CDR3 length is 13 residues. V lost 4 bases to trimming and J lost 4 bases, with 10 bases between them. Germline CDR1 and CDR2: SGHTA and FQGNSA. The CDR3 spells CASSSQGGTEAFF. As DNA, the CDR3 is TGTGCCAGCAGCTCCCAGGGCGGCACTGAAGCTTTCTTT.

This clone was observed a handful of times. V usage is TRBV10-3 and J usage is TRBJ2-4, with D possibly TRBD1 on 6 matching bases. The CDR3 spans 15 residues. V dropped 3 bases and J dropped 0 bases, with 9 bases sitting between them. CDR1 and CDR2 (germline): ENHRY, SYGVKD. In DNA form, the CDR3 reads TGTGCCATCAGTGATGGGGGCCTAGCCAAAAACATTCAGTACTTC. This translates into CAISDGGLAKNIQYF.

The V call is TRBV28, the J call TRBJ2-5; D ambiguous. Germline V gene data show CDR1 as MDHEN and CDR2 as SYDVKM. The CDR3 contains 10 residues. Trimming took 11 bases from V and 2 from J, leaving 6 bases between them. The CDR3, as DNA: TGTGCCGTAACGCAAGAGACCCAGTACTTC. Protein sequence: CAVTQETQYF.

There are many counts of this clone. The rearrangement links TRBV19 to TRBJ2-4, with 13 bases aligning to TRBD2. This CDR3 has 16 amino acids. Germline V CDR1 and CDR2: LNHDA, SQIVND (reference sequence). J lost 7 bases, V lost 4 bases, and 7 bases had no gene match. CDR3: CASSTRLAGGGNIQYF. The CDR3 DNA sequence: TGTGCCAGTAGTACCCGACTAGCGGGAGGCGGGAACATTCAGTACTTC.

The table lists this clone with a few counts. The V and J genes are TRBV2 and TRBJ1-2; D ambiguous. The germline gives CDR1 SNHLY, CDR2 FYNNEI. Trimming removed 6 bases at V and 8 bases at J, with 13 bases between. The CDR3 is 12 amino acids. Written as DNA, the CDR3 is TGTGCCAGCAGCTACGCACCAAGGGGCTACACCTTC. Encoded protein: CASSYAPRGYTF. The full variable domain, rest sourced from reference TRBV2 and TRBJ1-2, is EPEVTQTPSHQVTQMGQEVILRCVPISNHLYFYWYRQILGQKVEFLVSFYNNEISEKSEIFDDQFSVERPDGSNFTLKIRSTKLEDSAMYFCASSYAPRGYTFGSGTRLTVV.

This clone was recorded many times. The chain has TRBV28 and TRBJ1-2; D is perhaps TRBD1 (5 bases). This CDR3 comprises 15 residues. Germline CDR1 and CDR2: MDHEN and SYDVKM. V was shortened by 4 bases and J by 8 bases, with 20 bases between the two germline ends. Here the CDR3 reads CASSSGTRWGGGYTF. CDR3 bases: TGTGCCAGCAGTTCCGGGACGAGATGGGGAGGAGGCTACACCTTC.

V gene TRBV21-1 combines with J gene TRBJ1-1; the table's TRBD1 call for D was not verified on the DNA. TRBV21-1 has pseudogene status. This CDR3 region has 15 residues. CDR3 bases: TGTGCCAGCAGCAAAGTTAGGACAGGGAGGACTGAAGCTTTCTTT. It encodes CASSKVRTGRTEAFF.

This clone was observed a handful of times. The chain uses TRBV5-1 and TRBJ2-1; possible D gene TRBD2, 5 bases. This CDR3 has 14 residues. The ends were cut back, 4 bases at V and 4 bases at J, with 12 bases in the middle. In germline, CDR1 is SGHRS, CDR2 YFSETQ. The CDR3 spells CASSPRTGYNEQFF. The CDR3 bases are TGCGCCAGCAGCCCCCGGACTGGATACAATGAGCAGTTCTTC.

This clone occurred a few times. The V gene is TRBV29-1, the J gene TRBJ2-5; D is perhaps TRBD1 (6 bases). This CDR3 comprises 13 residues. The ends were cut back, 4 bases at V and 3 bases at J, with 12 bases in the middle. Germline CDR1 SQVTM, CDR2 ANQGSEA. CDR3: CSVVRQGKETQYF. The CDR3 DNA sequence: TGCAGCGTTGTAAGGCAGGGGAAAGAGACCCAGTACTTC.